Following are 3 T cell receptor beta chains from one sample sequenced in a study of blood T cell repertoires in COVID-19. The data were produced by immunoSEQ multiplex PCR, yet TCRdb's version contains in-frame clones alone and is incomplete. The sample carries 65,000 to 75,000 clones, nearly 90% recorded once. The specimen sequenced was peripheral blood. These receptors were taken from a woman aged 50 to 65 with active COVID-19.

V and J are TRBV28 and TRBJ1-3; 8 nucleotides match TRBD1. This CDR3 comprises 16 residues. V shed 2 bases, J shed 2 bases, and the junction held 5 bases outside the gene matches. Germline CDR1 MDHEN, CDR2 SYDVKM. Written as DNA, the CDR3 is TGTGCCAGCAGTTTAGGAGACAGGGGTACTGGAAACACCATATATTTT. Translating it yields CASSLGDRGTGNTIYF.

The rearrangement joins TRBV5-6 to TRBJ2-2, with D unresolved. CDR1 SGHDT and CDR2 YYEEEE come from the germline V gene. There are 15 residues in the CDR3. Trimming stripped 0 bases from V and 2 bases from J, with 8 bases between. CDR3 nucleotides: TGTGCCAGCAGCTTGGGGAGCAAAAACACCGGGGAGCTGTTTTTT. Encoded protein: CASSLGSKNTGELFF. Variable domain in full (rest from reference TRBV5-6 and TRBJ2-2): DAGVTQSPTHLIKTRGQQVTLRCSPKSGHDTVSWYQQALGQGPQFIFQYYEEEERQRGNFPDRFSGHQFPNYSSELNVNALLLGDSALYLCASSLGSKNTGELFFGEGSRLTVL.

This clone showed up just once. The chain uses TRBV28 and TRBJ2-7, with D unresolved. Deletions cut 2 bases from V and 0 bases from J, with 11 bases between. In germline, CDR1 is MDHEN, CDR2 SYDVKM. The CDR3 extends over 15 amino acids. As DNA, the CDR3 is TGTGCCAGCAGTTTAAATAGTTACCTCTCCTACGAGCAGTACTTC. Protein product: CASSLNSYLSYEQYF.